The T cell receptor beta chain under discussion was sequenced for a study of blood T cells in healthy people across ages. The length of the CDR3 is 17 residues. Germline V lookup: CDR1 LGHNA, CDR2 YNFKEQ. With V trimmed by 1 base and J by 3 bases, 4 bases remained unmatched. Each donor's blood draw was 8.5 to 10 milliliters of peripheral blood. Extracted total RNA amounted to at least 5 micrograms for each sample. This clonotype has a single count. The target antigen is unknown. PCR was performed a second time for roughly 7 to 12 cycles using a sample-barcoded 5' primer and a J-beta primer mix. Every molecule of cDNA carried a tag from a template-switch adaptor with 12 random nucleotides. MiXCR was run by TCRdb on the 5' RACE reads, yielding one entry per CDR3 protein. Counted here are over 500,000 distinct CDR3 sequences, approximately 52% occurring once; the ten biggest clones make up about 13%. Study-wide points: CMV infection status of these donors was not known.

Sequences were obtained from blood. The sequence was collected from an elderly woman in good health. The V call is TRBV4-2, the J call TRBJ2-5; TRBD2 aligns across 14 bases. CDR3 protein: CASSQGTSGGPEETQYF. CDR3 DNA: TGTGCCAGCAGCCAAGGGACTAGCGGGGGGCCCGAAGAGACCCAGTACTTC.